The 12 T cell receptor beta chains given below trace back to one sample, sequenced in a study of shared clonotypes between healthy human individuals. Some clones are missing from TCRdb's copy, which holds only in-frame ones; the method was immunoSEQ multiplex PCR. Among hundreds of thousands of clones, around 97% were seen once, and the ten largest hold about 0.057%. The sequenced sample consisted of naive CD4+ T cells sorted from blood. Subset reported: CD45RA+ positively selected. These receptors all stem from a woman between 25 and 40 years old in good health.

V gene TRBV7-2 combines with J gene TRBJ2-1, with D unresolved. Germline V gives CDR1 SGHTA, CDR2 FQGNSA. The CDR3 sequence is 11 residues long. The V gene lost 2 bases and the J gene lost 8 bases, with 4 bases spanning the gap. CDR3 coding DNA: TGTGCCAGCAGCTTATTATATGAGCAGTTCTTC. Translation gives CASSLLYEQFF.

The J gene is TRBJ2-3, the V gene TRBV5-1, with 7 bases identical to TRBD1. Looked up from germline, CDR1 is SGHRS and CDR2 is YFSETQ. V lost 4 bases to trimming and J lost 2 bases; unmatched junction nucleotides: 1. The CDR3 extends over 13 amino acids. The CDR3: CASSGTATDTQYF. CDR3 nucleotide sequence: TGCGCCAGCAGCGGGACAGCCACAGATACGCAGTATTTT. Together with reference TRBV5-1 and TRBJ2-3, the CDR3 gives the full variable domain: KAGVTQTPRYLIKTRGQQVTLSCSPISGHRSVSWYQQTPGQGLQFLFEYFSETQRNKGNFPGRFSGRQFSNSRSEMNVSTLELGDSALYLCASSGTATDTQYFGPGTRLTVL.

The rearrangement uses TRBV27 and TRBJ2-1; 10 bases match TRBD1. The germline V gene encodes CDR1 MNHEY and CDR2 SMNVEV (reference sequence). The CDR3 extends over 16 amino acids. The J segment lost 7 bases and the V segment lost 8 bases, leaving 14 bases of the junction unmatched. This CDR3 reads CASRVVGQGVENEQFF. The CDR3 DNA reads as TGTGCCAGCCGAGTCGTAGGACAGGGGGTGGAGAATGAGCAGTTCTTC.

V usage is TRBV5-8 and J usage is TRBJ2-7; D might be TRBD1 or TRBD2, each matching 5 bases. V was shortened by 3 bases and J by 4 bases, with 14 bases between the two germline ends. The CDR3 loop spans 14 amino acids. The germline gives CDR1 SGHTS, CDR2 YDEGEE. In DNA form, the CDR3 reads TGTGCCAGCAGCTACGCCGGGACGAGGTACGAGCAGTACTTC. Translating gives CASSYAGTRYEQYF.

This rearrangement joins TRBV7-9 to TRBJ2-2; 15 bases agree with TRBD2. V gave up 5 bases and J gave up 4 bases; unmatched junction bases: 8. The germline V gene has CDR1 SEHNR and CDR2 FQNEAQ (reference sequence). The CDR3 is made up of 18 amino acids. CDR3 in amino acids: CASSPGLAGGKSTGELFF. CDR3 nucleotide sequence: TGTGCCAGCAGCCCCGGACTAGCGGGAGGGAAAAGCACCGGGGAGCTGTTTTTT.

J is TRBJ2-7 and V is TRBV6-4, with D hard to call. With 4 bases removed from V and 7 bases from J, the gap between germline ends came to 5 bases. Germline CDR1 is MRHNA and CDR2 is SNTAGT. This CDR3 has 10 residues. CDR3 sequence: CASSVGEQYF. CDR3 nucleotides: TGTGCCAGCAGTGTTGGGGAGCAGTACTTC.

Only one count was recorded for this clone. The chain recombines TRBV19 with TRBJ1-2; D ambiguous. V shed 8 bases and J shed 2 bases, with 6 bases lying between them. The CDR3 covers 11 residues. Germline-derived CDR1 and CDR2 are LNHDA and SQIVND (reference sequence). CDR3 in DNA: TGTGCCAGTCGAAAGAACTATGGCTACACCTTC. Amino acids: CASRKNYGYTF. Supplemented by reference TRBV19 and TRBJ1-2, the full variable domain reads DGGITQSPKYLFRKEGQNVTLSCEQNLNHDAMYWYRQDPGQGLRLIYYSQIVNDFQKGDIAEGYSVSREKKESFPLTVTSAQKNPTAFYLCASRKNYGYTFGSGTRLTVV.

V usage is TRBV20-1 and J usage is TRBJ2-5; D may be TRBD1 (5 bases). The CDR3 has 11 residues. The germline V gene encodes CDR1 DFQATT and CDR2 SNEGSKA (reference sequence). V dropped 7 bases and J dropped 2 bases, with 8 bases sitting between them. The CDR3 sequence is CSDRRQETQYF. The CDR3 bases are TGCAGTGACAGGCGACAAGAGACCCAGTACTTC.

The count of this clone is one. The chain carries TRBV5-4 and TRBJ2-1; D is tentatively TRBD1 or TRBD2 (5 bases each). Trimming took off 2 bases at V and 5 bases at J, with 23 bases between the two ends. CDR1 is SGHNT and CDR2 is YYREEE in the germline V gene (reference sequence). The CDR3 totals 18 residues. CDR3 in amino acids: CASSFGLSTEDFHNEQFF. CDR3 nucleotides: TGTGCCAGCAGCTTCGGTTTATCGACAGAGGACTTCCACAATGAGCAGTTCTTC.

CDR3 protein: CASSLRGAAGNTIYF. In DNA form, the CDR3 reads TGTGCCAGCAGTTTGAGAGGGGCAGCTGGAAACACCATATATTTT. The chain recombines TRBV28 with TRBJ1-3, with D possibly TRBD1 on 5 matching bases. Germline CDR1 and CDR2: MDHEN and SYDVKM. V was pared by 3 bases and J by 2 bases, with 11 bases between. The CDR3 is made up of 15 amino acids.

The chain recombines TRBV29-1 with TRBJ2-7; D unclear. The germline V gene encodes CDR1 SQVTM and CDR2 ANQGSEA. V dropped 6 bases and J dropped 2 bases, with 14 bases sitting between them. The CDR3 runs 13 residues. The CDR3 sequence is CSVSGRRPYEQYF. The DNA of the CDR3 is TGCAGCGTGAGTGGGCGGCGGCCCTACGAGCAGTACTTC.

The gene calls are TRBV19 and TRBJ1-5; possibly TRBD1 for D (5 bases). The V end was cut by 1 base, the J end by 0 bases, with 7 bases between. CDR1 LNHDA and CDR2 SQIVND come from the germline V gene (reference sequence). The length of the CDR3 is 15 residues. CDR3 DNA sequence: TGTGCCAGTAGTATAGGGGACTCTAGCAATCAGCCCCAGCATTTT. Translated, it gives CASSIGDSSNQPQHF.